This TCR beta chain was sequenced in a study of cytomegalovirus exposure and HLA in healthy donors. Study observations and caveats: The study listed 164 cytomegalovirus-associated TCR beta chains. In a later analysis, a missense DCLRE1C variant was linked to TCR beta V- and J-gene trimming. Common viral pathogens seemed to be connected with several of the most significant clusters, according to a later analysis. In a later analysis, HLA-associated TCR beta chains were more clonally expanded than equally common others.

The PCR used 60 Vbeta and 13 Jbeta primers. The data were produced by immunoSEQ multiplex PCR, yet TCRdb's version contains in-frame clones alone and is incomplete. Of approximately 200,000 clones in the sample, 70% to 90% were seen once. Points on this clone: The antigen is undetermined.

This TCR was recovered from a young woman in good health and CMV-seropositive. The sequencing sample was made of PBMCs.

The CDR3 is CASSPGLAGTGELFF. The CDR3, as DNA: TGTGCCAGCAGCCCGGGACTAGCGGGGACCGGGGAGCTGTTTTTT. V gene TRBV2 combines with J gene TRBJ2-2; 13 bases align to TRBD2. The CDR3 has 15 residues. CDR1 and CDR2 (germline): SNHLY, FYNNEI. Trimming removed 6 bases from V and 5 bases from J; junction bases left unmatched: 3.